What follows are 7 T cell receptor beta chains derived from one specimen sequenced in a study of identical twins. TCRdb re-derived calls from the 5' RACE reads in MiXCR, one entry per CDR3 protein. The table lists hundreds of thousands of distinct CDR3 sequences, 6.5% to 9% of them singletons. The data were also submitted as part of a second study, on yellow fever vaccine responses in identical twins.

Specimen: CD8+ T cells sorted from blood. These receptors came from a woman aged 18 to 35 in good health.

This chain connects TRBV14 to TRBJ2-1, with TRBD2 matching 8 bases. Trimming at V came to 3 bases and at J to 0 bases, leaving 4 bases not matched to a gene. CDR1 and CDR2 from the germline V gene are SGHDN and FVKESK. This CDR3 comprises 16 residues. In nucleotides, the CDR3 is TGTGCCAGCAGCCACTTAGCGGGGAGCTCCTACAATGAGCAGTTCTTC. Translated: CASSHLAGSSYNEQFF.

This clonotype was seen more than once but under ten times. V usage is TRBV20-1 and J usage is TRBJ2-7; 7 positions match TRBD1. CDR1 is DFQATT, CDR2 SNEGSKA, per germline (reference sequence). The trim removed 0 bases at V and 4 bases at J, leaving 6 bases unmatched. This CDR3 has 14 residues. CDR3 region: CSARDDRVGYEQYV. The CDR3 region has the DNA TGCAGTGCTAGAGACGACAGGGTTGGATACGAGCAGTACGTC.

This clonotype was observed a handful of times. The rearrangement links TRBV15 to TRBJ1-1; D is ambiguous. The CDR3 covers 15 residues. The V gene lost 0 bases and the J gene lost 3 bases, with 11 bases spanning the gap. The V gene's germline CDR1 is LNHNV and CDR2 YYDKDF (reference sequence). The CDR3 region is CATSRELLEDTEAFF. Written as DNA, the CDR3 is TGTGCCACCAGCAGAGAGCTCCTTGAGGACACTGAAGCTTTCTTT.

This clonotype was detected a few times. This chain connects TRBV6-2 or TRBV6-3 to TRBJ2-3; 8 nucleotides align to TRBD2. This CDR3 has 13 residues. From germline, CDR1 is MNHEY and CDR2 SVGEGT. J was trimmed by 8 bases and V by 6 bases; bases with no gene match: 7. The CDR3 nucleotides are TGTGCCAGCAGCTATGGTGGACTAGCTACGCAGTATTTT. Translated, it gives CASSYGGLATQYF.

This clonotype has more than one count but fewer than ten. The rearrangement uses TRBV7-6 and TRBJ2-1, with TRBD1 identical over 7 bases. The V gene's germline CDR1 is SGHVS and CDR2 FNYEAQ. The CDR3 is 15 amino acids. J lost 2 bases, V lost 3 bases, and 4 bases had no gene match. CDR3 in amino acids: CASSFRGGPYNEQFF. The CDR3 DNA reads as TGTGCCAGCAGCTTCCGAGGGGGCCCCTACAATGAGCAGTTCTTC.

This clonotype was picked up a small number of times. The V gene is TRBV7-8, the J gene TRBJ2-1; 9 bases map to TRBD2. Germline V gene sequence: CDR1 SGHVS, CDR2 FQNEAQ. CDR3 length: 18 amino acids. The V segment lost 0 bases and the J segment 2 bases; nucleotides outside the gene matches: 8. The CDR3 loop reads CASSLAVLAGAPYNEQFF. The CDR3 region has the DNA TGTGCCAGCAGCTTAGCCGTATTAGCGGGAGCCCCCTACAATGAGCAGTTCTTC.

This sequence joins TRBV7-9 and TRBJ2-7, with D perhaps matching TRBD1 or TRBD2 (6 bases each). The CDR3 consists of 13 residues. CDR1 is SEHNR and CDR2 is FQNEAQ in the germline V gene (reference sequence). Trimming left V 5 bases short and J 5 bases short, with 13 bases between. The CDR3: CASSRGGFNEQYF. CDR3 nucleotide sequence: TGTGCCAGCAGCCGAGGGGGGTTCAACGAGCAGTACTTC.